Presented here are 14 T cell receptor beta chains from one specimen sequenced in a study of blood T cell repertoires in COVID-19. Assay: immunoSEQ multiplex PCR; the TCRdb copy retains only in-frame clones and omits some. The sample has about 270,000 clones, around 90% seen once. What was sequenced was PBMCs or T cells enriched from blood (not recorded which). These receptor sequences come from a woman in her 30s with acute COVID-19.

The gene calls are TRBV29-1 and TRBJ2-7; 10 nucleotides align to TRBD1. J lost 3 bases, V lost 6 bases, and 14 bases had no gene match. The CDR3 covers 16 residues. CDR1 and CDR2 (germline): SQVTM, ANQGSEA. In DNA, the CDR3 is TGCAGCGTAATATGCTGGACCGGGACAGGGGACTACGAGCAGTACTTC. This codes for CSVICWTGTGDYEQYF.

This clone occurred once. CDR3 amino acids: CASSLGGYEKLFF. In nucleotides, the CDR3 is TGTGCCAGCAGCTTAGGAGGATATGAAAAACTGTTTTTT. The chain uses TRBV7-2 and TRBJ1-4; D unresolved. Trimming took 1 base from V and 6 from J, leaving 6 bases between them. CDR1 is SGHTA, CDR2 FQGNSA, per germline. The CDR3 covers 13 residues. Full variable domain (rest looked up from reference TRBV7-2 and TRBJ1-4): GAGVSQSPSNKVTEKGKDVELRCDPISGHTALYWYRQSLGQGLEFLIYFQGNSAPDKSGLPSDRFSAERTGGSVSTLTIQRTQQEDSAVYLCASSLGGYEKLFFGSGTQLSVL.

Ten or more counts support this clone. The rearrangement uses TRBV6-1 and TRBJ2-1; D gene ambiguous. The CDR3 totals 15 residues. V lost 0 bases, J lost 3 bases, and 9 bases lay in between. CDR1 MNHNS and CDR2 SASEGT come from the germline V gene. As DNA, the CDR3 is TGTGCCAGCAGTGAAGCGCTTCCTAGCTACAATGAGCAGTTCTTC. Its protein is CASSEALPSYNEQFF.

This chain links TRBV5-1 with TRBJ1-6; 8 bases match TRBD1. Germline CDR1 and CDR2: SGHRS and YFSETQ. With V trimmed by 4 bases and J by 7 bases, 4 bases remained unmatched. CDR3 size: 14 residues. The CDR3 region has the DNA TGCGCCAGCAGCGGGGGACAGGAGAATTCACCCCTCCACTTT. Translation: CASSGGQENSPLHF.

This rearrangement joins TRBV5-1 to TRBJ2-1; 12 bases fit TRBD2. The ends lost 0 bases at V and 1 base at J; junction bases unmatched: 5. Germline values: CDR1 SGHRS, CDR2 YFSETQ. The CDR3 totals 18 residues. The CDR3 sequence is CASSLVDGLAGSYNEQFF. The CDR3 DNA reads TGCGCCAGCAGCTTGGTGGACGGACTAGCGGGATCCTACAATGAGCAGTTCTTC.

In its sample, this clone was seen a few times. V usage is TRBV5-4 and J usage is TRBJ2-3, with TRBD2 as a possible D gene (6 bases). Germline V lookup: CDR1 SGHNT, CDR2 YYREEE (reference sequence). Trimming cost V 4 bases and J 0 bases, with 9 bases left between them. The CDR3 runs 14 residues. The CDR3 region is CASSRDSSTDTQYF. In DNA form, the CDR3 reads TGTGCCAGCAGCCGGGACTCCAGCACAGATACGCAGTATTTT.

CDR3 sequence: CASSQPGRDEKLFF. CDR3 nucleotide sequence: TGTGCCAGCAGCCAACCGGGAAGGGATGAAAAACTGTTTTTT. J is TRBJ1-4 and V is TRBV4-2; D gene unclear. Germline V CDR1 and CDR2: LGHNA, YNFKEQ. This CDR3 region has 14 residues. V dropped 2 bases and J dropped 6 bases, with 10 bases sitting between them.

V is TRBV14 and J is TRBJ2-7; D is uncertain. V was pared by 3 bases and J by 0 bases, with 6 bases between. The CDR3 extends over 13 amino acids. CDR1 and CDR2 (germline): SGHDN, FVKESK. This chain's CDR3 is CASSQLVSYEQYF. The DNA for the CDR3 is TGTGCCAGCAGCCAGCTAGTCTCCTACGAGCAGTACTTC. Supplemented by reference TRBV14 and TRBJ2-7, the full variable domain reads EAGVTQFPSHSVIEKGQTVTLRCDPISGHDNLYWYRRVMGKEIKFLLHFVKESKQDESGMPNNRFLAERTGGTYSTLKVQPAELEDSGVYFCASSQLVSYEQYFGPGTRLTVT.

CDR3 protein: CASSIGGGGPLREQYF. The CDR3 DNA is TGTGCCAGTAGTATAGGTGGTGGAGGGCCTCTACGGGAGCAGTACTTC. The rearrangement joins TRBV19 to TRBJ2-7; a weak D match, TRBD2 (6 bases). Trimming took 1 base from V and 7 from J, leaving 20 bases between them. CDR3 length equals 16 residues. CDR1 is LNHDA and CDR2 is SQIVND in the germline V gene (reference sequence). Drawing the rest from reference TRBV19 and TRBJ2-7, the complete variable domain is DGGITQSPKYLFRKEGQNVTLSCEQNLNHDAMYWYRQDPGQGLRLIYYSQIVNDFQKGDIAEGYSVSREKKESFPLTVTSAQKNPTAFYLCASSIGGGGPLREQYFGPGTRLTVT.

The chain carries TRBV10-2 and TRBJ2-6, with D perhaps matching TRBD1 (5 bases). Between the trimmed V and J ends, which lost 3 bases and 1 base, there was a span of 16 bases. The CDR3 spans 18 residues. Germline-derived CDR1 and CDR2 are WSHSY and SAAADI. CDR3 sequence reads: CASSDTLGPTSGANVLTF. DNA for the CDR3: TGCGCCAGCAGTGACACTCTGGGGCCAACGTCTGGGGCCAACGTCCTGACTTTC.

This sequence joins TRBV5-5 and TRBJ2-7, with TRBD2 as a possible D gene (6 bases). Germline lookup yields CDR1 SGHKS and CDR2 YYEKEE (reference sequence). V shed 4 bases and J shed 6 bases, with 20 bases lying between them. The CDR3 has 15 residues. The CDR3 DNA sequence: TGTGCCAGCAGCCCCTCGGGTTCGGGAGTCTCCGAGCAGTACTTC. Encoded protein: CASSPSGSGVSEQYF.

J is TRBJ1-4 and V is TRBV19, with TRBD1 matching over 9 bases. Germline lookup yields CDR1 LNHDA and CDR2 SQIVND (reference sequence). This CDR3 contains 14 residues. V was clipped by 5 bases and J by 8 bases; unmatched bases: 6. The CDR3 region is CASSQQGTGEKLFF. The CDR3 DNA is TGTGCCAGTAGTCAACAGGGGACAGGGGAAAAACTGTTTTTT.

V usage is TRBV28 and J usage is TRBJ2-5, with D tentatively TRBD1 (6 bases). The CDR3 consists of 15 residues. V shed 6 bases and J shed 1 base, with 15 bases lying between them. The germline gives CDR1 MDHEN, CDR2 SYDVKM. The CDR3 region is CASRRRQVGQETQYF. The CDR3 DNA follows: TGTGCCAGCAGGCGTCGACAGGTGGGCCAAGAGACCCAGTACTTC. Supplemented by reference TRBV28 and TRBJ2-5, the full variable domain reads DVKVTQSSRYLVKRTGEKVFLECVQDMDHENMFWYRQDPGLGLRLIYFSYDVKMKEKGDIPEGYSVSREKKERFSLILESASTNQTSMYLCASRRRQVGQETQYFGPGTRLLVL.

The rearrangement uses TRBV9 and TRBJ2-1; TRBD1 aligns across 7 bases. The germline V gene has CDR1 SGDLS and CDR2 YYNGEE. The CDR3 is made up of 15 amino acids. V dropped 4 bases and J dropped 3; count of bases not matched to a gene: 7. The CDR3 is CASSRTGADYNEQFF. The CDR3 DNA follows: TGTGCCAGCAGCCGAACAGGGGCCGACTACAATGAGCAGTTCTTC.